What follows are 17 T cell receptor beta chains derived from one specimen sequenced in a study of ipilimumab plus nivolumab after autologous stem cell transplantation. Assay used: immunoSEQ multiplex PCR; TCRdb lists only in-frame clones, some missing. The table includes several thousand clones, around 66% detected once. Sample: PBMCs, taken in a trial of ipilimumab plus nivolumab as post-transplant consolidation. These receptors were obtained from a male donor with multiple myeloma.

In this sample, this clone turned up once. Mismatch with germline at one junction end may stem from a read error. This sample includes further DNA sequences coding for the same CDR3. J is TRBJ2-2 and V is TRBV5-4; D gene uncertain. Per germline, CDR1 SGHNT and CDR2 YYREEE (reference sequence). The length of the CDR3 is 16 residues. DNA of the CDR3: TGCGCCAGCAGCCAAGATCGGGCAGGAACAACCGGGGAGCTGTTTTTT. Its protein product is CASSQDRAGTTGELFF.

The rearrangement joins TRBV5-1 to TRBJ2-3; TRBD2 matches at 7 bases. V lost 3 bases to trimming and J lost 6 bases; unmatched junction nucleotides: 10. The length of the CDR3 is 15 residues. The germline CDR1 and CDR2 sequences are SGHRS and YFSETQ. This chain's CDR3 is CASSSRGGRGDTQYF. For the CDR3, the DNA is TGCGCCAGCAGCTCACGCGGCGGGAGAGGGGATACGCAGTATTTT.

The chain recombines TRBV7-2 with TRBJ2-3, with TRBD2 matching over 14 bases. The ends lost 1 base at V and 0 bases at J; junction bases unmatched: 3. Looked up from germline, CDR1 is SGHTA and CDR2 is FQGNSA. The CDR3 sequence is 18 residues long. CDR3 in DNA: TGTGCCAGCAGCTTAGTCGGGACTAGCGGGGGTAGCACAGATACGCAGTATTTT. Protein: CASSLVGTSGGSTDTQYF.

CDR3: CASSFDRGLGNPYF. CDR3 DNA: TGTGCCAGCAGCTTTGACAGGGGGCTAGGTAATCCGTACTTC. The chain is built from TRBV11-2 and TRBJ2-7; TRBD1 matches 10 bases. With 3 bases clipped from V and 12 bases from J, the junction kept 11 bases outside the gene matches. The CDR3 consists of 14 residues. Germline V lookup: CDR1 SGHAT, CDR2 FQNNGV.

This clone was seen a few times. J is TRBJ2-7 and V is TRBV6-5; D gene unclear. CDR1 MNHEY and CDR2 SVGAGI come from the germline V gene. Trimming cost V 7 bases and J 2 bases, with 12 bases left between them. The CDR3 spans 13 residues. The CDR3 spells CASTRALTYEQYF. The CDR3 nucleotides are TGTGCCAGCACCCGGGCCCTCACCTACGAGCAGTACTTC.

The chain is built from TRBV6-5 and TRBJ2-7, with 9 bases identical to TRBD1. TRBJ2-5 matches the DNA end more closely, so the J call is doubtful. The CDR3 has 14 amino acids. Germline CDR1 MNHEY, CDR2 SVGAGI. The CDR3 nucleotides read TGTGCCAGCAGCCTGGGACAGGGACTGGAGACCCAGTACTTC. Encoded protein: CASSLGQGLETQYF.

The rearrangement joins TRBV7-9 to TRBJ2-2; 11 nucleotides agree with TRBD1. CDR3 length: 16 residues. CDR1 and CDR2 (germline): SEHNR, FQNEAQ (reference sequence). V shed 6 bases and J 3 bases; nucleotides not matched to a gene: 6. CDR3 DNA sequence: TGTGCCAGCAGATCTGGACAGGGGGCAGACACCGGGGAGCTGTTTTTT. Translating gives CASRSGQGADTGELFF. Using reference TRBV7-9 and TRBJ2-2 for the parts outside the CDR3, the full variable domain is DTGVSQNPRHKITKRGQNVTFRCDPISEHNRLYWYRQTLGQGPEFLTYFQNEAQLEKSRLLSDRFSAERPKGSFSTLEIQRTEQGDSAMYLCASRSGQGADTGELFFGEGSRLTVL.

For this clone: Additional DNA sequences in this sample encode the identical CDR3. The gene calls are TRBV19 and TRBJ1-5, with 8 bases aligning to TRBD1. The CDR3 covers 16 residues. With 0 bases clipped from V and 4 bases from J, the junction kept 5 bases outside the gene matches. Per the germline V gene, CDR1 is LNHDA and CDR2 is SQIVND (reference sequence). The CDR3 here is CASSIDPTGGNQPQHF. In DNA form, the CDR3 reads TGTGCCAGTAGTATAGACCCCACAGGGGGTAATCAGCCCCAGCATTTT. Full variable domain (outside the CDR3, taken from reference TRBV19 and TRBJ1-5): DGGITQSPKYLFRKEGQNVTLSCEQNLNHDAMYWYRQDPGQGLRLIYYSQIVNDFQKGDIAEGYSVSREKKESFPLTVTSAQKNPTAFYLCASSIDPTGGNQPQHFGDGTRLSIL.

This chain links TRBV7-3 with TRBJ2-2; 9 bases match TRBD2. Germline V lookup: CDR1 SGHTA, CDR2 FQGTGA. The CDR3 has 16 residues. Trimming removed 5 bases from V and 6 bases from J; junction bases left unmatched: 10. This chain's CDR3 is CASSPGRGLASGELFF. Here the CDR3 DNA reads TGTGCCAGCAGCCCGGGGCGGGGACTAGCTTCCGGGGAGCTGTTTTTT. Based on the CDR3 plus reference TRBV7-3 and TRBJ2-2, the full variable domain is GAGVSQTPSNKVTEKGKYVELRCDPISGHTALYWYRQSLGQGPEFLIYFQGTGAADDSGLPNDRFFAVRPEGSVSTLKIQRTERGDSAVYLCASSPGRGLASGELFFGEGSRLTVL.

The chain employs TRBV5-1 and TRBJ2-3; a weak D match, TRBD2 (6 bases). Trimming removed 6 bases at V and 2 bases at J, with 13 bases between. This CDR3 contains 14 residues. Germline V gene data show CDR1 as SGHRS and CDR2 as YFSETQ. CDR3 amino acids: CASTGGIYTDTQYF. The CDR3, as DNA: TGCGCCAGCACCGGCGGGATATACACAGATACGCAGTATTTT.

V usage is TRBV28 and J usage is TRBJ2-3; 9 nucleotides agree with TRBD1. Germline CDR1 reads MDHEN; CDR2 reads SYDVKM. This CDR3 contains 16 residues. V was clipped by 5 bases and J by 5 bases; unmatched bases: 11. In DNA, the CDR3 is TGTGCCAGCAGTCCGCCGGGACAGGGCCTCGGAGATACGCAGTATTTT. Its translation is CASSPPGQGLGDTQYF.

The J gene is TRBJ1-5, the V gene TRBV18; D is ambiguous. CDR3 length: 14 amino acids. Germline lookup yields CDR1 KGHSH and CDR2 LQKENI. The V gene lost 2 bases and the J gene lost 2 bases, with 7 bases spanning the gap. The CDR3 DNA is TGTGCCAGCTCACCAGGTGGGGGCAATCAGCCCCAGCATTTT. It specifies CASSPGGGNQPQHF.

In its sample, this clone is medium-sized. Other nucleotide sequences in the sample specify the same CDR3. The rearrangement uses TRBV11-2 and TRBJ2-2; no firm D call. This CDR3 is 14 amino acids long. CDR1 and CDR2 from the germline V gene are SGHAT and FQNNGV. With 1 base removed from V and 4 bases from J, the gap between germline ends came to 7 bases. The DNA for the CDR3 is TGTGCCAGCAGCTTAGTCGGCGGCACCGGGGAGCTGTTTTTT. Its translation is CASSLVGGTGELFF.

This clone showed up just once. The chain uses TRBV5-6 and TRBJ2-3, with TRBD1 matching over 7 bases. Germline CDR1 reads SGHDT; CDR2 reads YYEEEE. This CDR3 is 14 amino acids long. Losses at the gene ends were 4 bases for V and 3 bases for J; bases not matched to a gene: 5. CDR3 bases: TGTGCCAGCAGCCTTCGACAGGGTACAGATACGCAGTATTTT. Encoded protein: CASSLRQGTDTQYF.

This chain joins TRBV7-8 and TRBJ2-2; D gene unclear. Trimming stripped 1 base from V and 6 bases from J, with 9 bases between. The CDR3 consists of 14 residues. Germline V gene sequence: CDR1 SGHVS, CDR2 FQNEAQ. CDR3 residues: CASSLVLFAGELFF. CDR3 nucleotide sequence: TGTGCCAGCAGCTTAGTTCTGTTCGCCGGGGAGCTGTTTTTT.

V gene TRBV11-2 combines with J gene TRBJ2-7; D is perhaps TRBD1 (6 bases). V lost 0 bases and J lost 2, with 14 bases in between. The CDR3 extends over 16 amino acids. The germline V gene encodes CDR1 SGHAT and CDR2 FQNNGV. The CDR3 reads CASSLDRGYYPYEQYF. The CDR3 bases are TGTGCCAGCAGCTTAGACAGGGGCTACTACCCCTACGAGCAGTACTTC.

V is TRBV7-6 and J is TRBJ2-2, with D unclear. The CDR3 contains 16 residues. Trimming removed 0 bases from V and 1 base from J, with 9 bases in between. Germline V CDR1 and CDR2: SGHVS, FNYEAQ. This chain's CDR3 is CASSLAYRMNTGELFF. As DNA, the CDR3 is TGTGCCAGCAGCTTAGCGTATCGGATGAACACCGGGGAGCTGTTTTTT.